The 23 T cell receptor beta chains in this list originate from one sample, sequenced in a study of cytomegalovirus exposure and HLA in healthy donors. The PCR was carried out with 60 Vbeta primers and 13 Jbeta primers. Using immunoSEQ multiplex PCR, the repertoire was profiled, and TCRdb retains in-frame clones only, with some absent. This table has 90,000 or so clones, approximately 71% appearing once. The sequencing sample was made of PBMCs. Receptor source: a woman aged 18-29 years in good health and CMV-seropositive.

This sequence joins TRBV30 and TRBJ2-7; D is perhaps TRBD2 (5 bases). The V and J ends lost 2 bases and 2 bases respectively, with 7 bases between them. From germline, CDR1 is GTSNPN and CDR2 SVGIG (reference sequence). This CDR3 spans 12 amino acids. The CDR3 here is CAWSIGAYEQYF. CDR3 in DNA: TGTGCCTGGAGTATCGGGGCCTACGAGCAGTACTTC.

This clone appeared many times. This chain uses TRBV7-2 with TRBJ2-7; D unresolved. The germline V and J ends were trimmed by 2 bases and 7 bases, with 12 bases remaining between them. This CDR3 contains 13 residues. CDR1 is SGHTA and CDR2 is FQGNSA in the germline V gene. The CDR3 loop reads CASSLIGGWEQYF. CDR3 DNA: TGTGCCAGCAGCTTAATCGGCGGATGGGAGCAGTACTTC.

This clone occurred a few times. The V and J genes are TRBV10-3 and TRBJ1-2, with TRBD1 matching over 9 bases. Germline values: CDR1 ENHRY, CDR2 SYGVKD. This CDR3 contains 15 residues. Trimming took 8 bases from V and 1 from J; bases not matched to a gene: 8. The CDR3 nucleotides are TGTGCCATCTCCCCCACAGGGGGCAGTAACTATGGCTACACCTTC. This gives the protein CAISPTGGSNYGYTF.

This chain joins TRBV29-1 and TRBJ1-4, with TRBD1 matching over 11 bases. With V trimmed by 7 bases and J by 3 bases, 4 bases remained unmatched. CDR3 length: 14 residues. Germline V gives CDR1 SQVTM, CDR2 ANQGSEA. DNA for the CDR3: TGCAGCGCCGGACAGGGGGCATCTAATGAAAAACTGTTTTTT. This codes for CSAGQGASNEKLFF.

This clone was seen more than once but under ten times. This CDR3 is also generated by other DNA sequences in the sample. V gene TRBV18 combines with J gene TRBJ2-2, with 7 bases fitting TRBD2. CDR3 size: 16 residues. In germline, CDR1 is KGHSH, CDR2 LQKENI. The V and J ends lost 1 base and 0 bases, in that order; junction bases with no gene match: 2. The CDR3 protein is CASSPLAGANTGELFF. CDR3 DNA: TGTGCCAGCTCACCACTAGCGGGCGCGAACACCGGGGAGCTGTTTTTT.

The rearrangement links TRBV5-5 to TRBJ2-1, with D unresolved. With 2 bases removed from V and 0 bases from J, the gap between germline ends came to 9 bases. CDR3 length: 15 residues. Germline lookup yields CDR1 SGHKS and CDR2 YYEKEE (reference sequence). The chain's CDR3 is CASSFLSGSYNEQFF. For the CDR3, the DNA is TGTGCCAGCAGCTTCTTGTCAGGCTCCTACAATGAGCAGTTCTTC.

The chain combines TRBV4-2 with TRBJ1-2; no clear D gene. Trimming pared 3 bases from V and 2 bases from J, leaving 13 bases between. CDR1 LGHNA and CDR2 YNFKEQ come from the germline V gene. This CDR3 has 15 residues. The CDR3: CASSHGGRRNYGYTF. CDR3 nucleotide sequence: TGTGCCAGCAGCCACGGCGGGCGACGAAACTATGGCTACACCTTC.

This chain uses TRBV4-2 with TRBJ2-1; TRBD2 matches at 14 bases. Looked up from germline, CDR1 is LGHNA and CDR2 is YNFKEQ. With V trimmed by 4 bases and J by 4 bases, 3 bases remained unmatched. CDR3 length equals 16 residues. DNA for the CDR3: TGTGCCAGCAGCCTTCGACTAGCGGGAGGGTACAATGAGCAGTTCTTC. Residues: CASSLRLAGGYNEQFF.

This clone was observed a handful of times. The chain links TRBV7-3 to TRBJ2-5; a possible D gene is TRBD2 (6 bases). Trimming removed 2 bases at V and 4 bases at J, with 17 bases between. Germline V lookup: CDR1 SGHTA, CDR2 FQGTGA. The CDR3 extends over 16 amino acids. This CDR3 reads CASSLLGGIPGETQYF. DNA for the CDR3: TGTGCCAGCAGCTTATTGGGCGGGATACCCGGAGAGACCCAGTACTTC. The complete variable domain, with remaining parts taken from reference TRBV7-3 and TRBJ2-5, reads GAGVSQTPSNKVTEKGKYVELRCDPISGHTALYWYRQSLGQGPEFLIYFQGTGAADDSGLPNDRFFAVRPEGSVSTLKIQRTERGDSAVYLCASSLLGGIPGETQYFGPGTRLLVL.

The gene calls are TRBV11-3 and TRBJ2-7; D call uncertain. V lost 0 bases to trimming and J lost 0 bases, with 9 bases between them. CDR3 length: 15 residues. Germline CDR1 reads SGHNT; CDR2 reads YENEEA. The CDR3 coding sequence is TGTGCCAGCAGCTTAGATACCTACAGCTCCTACGAGCAGTACTTC. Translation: CASSLDTYSSYEQYF. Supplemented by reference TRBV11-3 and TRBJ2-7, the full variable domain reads EAGVVQSPRYKIIEKKQPVAFWCNPISGHNTLYWYLQNLGQGPELLIRYENEEAVDDSQLPKDRFSAERLKGVDSTLKIQPAELGDSAVYLCASSLDTYSSYEQYFGPGTRLTVT.

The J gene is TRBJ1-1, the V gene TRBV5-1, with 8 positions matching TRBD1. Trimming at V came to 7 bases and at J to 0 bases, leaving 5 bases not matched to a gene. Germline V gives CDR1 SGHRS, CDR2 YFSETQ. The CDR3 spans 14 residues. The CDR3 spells CASGQGAVNTEAFF. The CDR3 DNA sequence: TGCGCCAGCGGGCAGGGGGCTGTGAACACTGAAGCTTTCTTT.

The CDR3 nucleotides read TGTGCCAGTAGTATTGCAGGAATGAACACTGAAGCTTTCTTT. Protein: CASSIAGMNTEAFF. The rearrangement links TRBV19 to TRBJ1-1; D gene ambiguous. The CDR3 runs 14 residues. V was cut by 3 bases and J by 0 bases, with 8 bases left in between. Germline values: CDR1 LNHDA, CDR2 SQIVND (reference sequence).

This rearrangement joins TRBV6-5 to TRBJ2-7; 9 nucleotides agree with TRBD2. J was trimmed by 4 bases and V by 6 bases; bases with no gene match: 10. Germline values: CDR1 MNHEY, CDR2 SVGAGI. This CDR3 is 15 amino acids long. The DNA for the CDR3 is TGTGCCAGCAGCCGCACTGGACTAGCGCCTTACGAGCAGTACTTC. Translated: CASSRTGLAPYEQYF.

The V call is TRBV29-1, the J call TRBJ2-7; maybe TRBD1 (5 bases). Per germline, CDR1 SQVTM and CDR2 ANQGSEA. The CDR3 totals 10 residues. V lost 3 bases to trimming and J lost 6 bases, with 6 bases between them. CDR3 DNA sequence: TGCAGCGTTGATACAGGCGAGCAGTACTTC. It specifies CSVDTGEQYF.

Here the CDR3 reads CAISESTGGPYNEQFF. DNA for the CDR3: TGTGCCATCAGTGAGTCAACCGGGGGGCCCTACAATGAGCAGTTCTTC. The chain joins TRBV10-3 to TRBJ2-1, with D perhaps matching TRBD2 (7 bases). Germline V CDR1 and CDR2: ENHRY, SYGVKD. The CDR3 has 16 residues. V lost 0 bases and J lost 2, with 11 bases in between.

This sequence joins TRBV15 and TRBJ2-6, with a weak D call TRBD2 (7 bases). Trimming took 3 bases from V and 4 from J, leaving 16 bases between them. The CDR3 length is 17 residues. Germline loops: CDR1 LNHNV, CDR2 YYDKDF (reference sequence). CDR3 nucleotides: TGTGCCACCAGCAGGTTGAGGGGGGGAAGAGGGGCCAACGTCCTGACTTTC. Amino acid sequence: CATSRLRGGRGANVLTF. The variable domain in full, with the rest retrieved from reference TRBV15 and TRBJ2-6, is DAMVIQNPRYQVTQFGKPVTLSCSQTLNHNVMYWYQQKSSQAPKLLFHYYDKDFNNEADTPDNFQSRRPNTSFCFLDIRSPGLGDTAMYLCATSRLRGGRGANVLTFGAGSRLTVL.

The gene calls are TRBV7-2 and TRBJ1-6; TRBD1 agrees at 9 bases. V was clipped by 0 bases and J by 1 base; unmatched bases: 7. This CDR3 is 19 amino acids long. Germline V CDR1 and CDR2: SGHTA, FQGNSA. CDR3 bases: TGTGCCAGCAGCTTAGCGTGGGACAGGGTTCAATCCTATAATTCACCCCTCCACTTT. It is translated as CASSLAWDRVQSYNSPLHF. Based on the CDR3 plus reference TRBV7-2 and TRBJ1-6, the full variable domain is GAGVSQSPSNKVTEKGKDVELRCDPISGHTALYWYRQSLGQGLEFLIYFQGNSAPDKSGLPSDRFSAERTGGSVSTLTIQRTQQEDSAVYLCASSLAWDRVQSYNSPLHFGNGTRLTVT.

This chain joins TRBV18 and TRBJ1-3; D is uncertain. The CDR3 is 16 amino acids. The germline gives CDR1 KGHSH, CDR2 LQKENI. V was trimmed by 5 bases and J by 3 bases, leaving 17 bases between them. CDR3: CASSGGPTVIGNTIYF. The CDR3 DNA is TGTGCCAGCTCAGGAGGACCAACGGTTATTGGAAACACCATATATTTT.

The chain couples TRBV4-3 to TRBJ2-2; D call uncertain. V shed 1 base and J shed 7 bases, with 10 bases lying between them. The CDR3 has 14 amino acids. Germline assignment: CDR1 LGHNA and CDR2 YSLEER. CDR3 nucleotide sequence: TGCGCCAGCAGCCAAGCGAGCCGGGTCGGGGAGCTGTTTTTT. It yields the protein CASSQASRVGELFF.

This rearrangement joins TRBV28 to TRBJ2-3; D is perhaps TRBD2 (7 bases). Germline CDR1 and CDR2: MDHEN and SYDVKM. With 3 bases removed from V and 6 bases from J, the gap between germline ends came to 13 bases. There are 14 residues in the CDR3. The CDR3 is CASSFRGAGDTQYF. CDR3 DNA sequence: TGTGCCAGCAGTTTTCGGGGGGCAGGTGATACGCAGTATTTT.

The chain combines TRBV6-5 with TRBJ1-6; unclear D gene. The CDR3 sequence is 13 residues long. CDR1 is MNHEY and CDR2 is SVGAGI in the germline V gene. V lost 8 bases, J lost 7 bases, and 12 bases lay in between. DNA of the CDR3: TGTGCCAGCTGCAGGAAAAAGAATTCACCCCTCCACTTT. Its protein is CASCRKKNSPLHF.

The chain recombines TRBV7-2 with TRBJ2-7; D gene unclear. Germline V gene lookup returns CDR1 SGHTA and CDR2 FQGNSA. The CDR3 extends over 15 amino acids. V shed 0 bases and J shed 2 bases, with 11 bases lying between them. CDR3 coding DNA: TGTGCCAGCAGCTTAGCCGACGGGTCCGCCTACGAGCAGTACTTC. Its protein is CASSLADGSAYEQYF.

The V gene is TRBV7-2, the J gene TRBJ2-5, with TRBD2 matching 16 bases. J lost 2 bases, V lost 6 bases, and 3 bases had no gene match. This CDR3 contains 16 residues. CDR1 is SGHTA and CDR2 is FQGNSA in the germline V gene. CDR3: CASRGLAGGLQETQYF. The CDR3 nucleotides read TGTGCCAGCAGGGGACTAGCGGGAGGGTTGCAAGAGACCCAGTACTTC.